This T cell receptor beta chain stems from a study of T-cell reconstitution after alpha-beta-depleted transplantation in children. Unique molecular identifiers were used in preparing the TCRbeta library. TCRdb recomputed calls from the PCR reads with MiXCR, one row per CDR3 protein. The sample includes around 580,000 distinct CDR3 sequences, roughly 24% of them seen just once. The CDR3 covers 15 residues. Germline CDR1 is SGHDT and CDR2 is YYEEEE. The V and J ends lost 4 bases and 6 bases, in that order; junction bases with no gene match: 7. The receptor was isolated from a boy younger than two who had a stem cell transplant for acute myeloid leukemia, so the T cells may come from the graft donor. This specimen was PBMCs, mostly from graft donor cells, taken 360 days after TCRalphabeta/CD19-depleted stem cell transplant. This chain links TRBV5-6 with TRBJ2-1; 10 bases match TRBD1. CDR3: CASSPIWDRGNEQFF. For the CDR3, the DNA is TGTGCCAGCAGCCCCATTTGGGACAGGGGCAATGAGCAGTTCTTC.